This T cell receptor beta chain came from a study of T cell repertoires in cytomegalovirus infection. Across the whole study: TCR beta signatures that were public indicated CMV infection and matching HLA type. The study, taken as a whole, reports: Within the response measured ex vivo, HLA-C-restricted CMV-specific TCR beta clonotypes were dominant. Individuals carrying CMV plus the relevant HLA were identified by cumulative frequency of public TCR beta families.

With regard to this clonotype: Its antigen is not known.

After removal of 7 bases from V and 13 bases from J, the junction contained 11 bases not matched to a gene. Germline assignment: CDR1 SNHLY and CDR2 FYNNEI. This CDR3 has 12 residues. TCRdb reprocessed the reads via MiXCR and lists one record per CDR3 protein. The table records around 710,000 distinct CDR3 sequences, approximately 32% of them present only once. V usage is TRBV2 and J usage is TRBJ2-5, with 8 bases that match TRBD2. Specimen: cultured CD8+ T cells from PBMCs, collected from culture after CMV antigen stimulation. The clonotype originates from a human donor in good health (CMV status not recorded). Some clones in this sample may be carry-over from other donors' samples. The chain's CDR3 is CASIGPTSATYF. In DNA form, the CDR3 reads TGTGCCAGCATCGGGCCGACTAGCGCGACGTACTTC.